This T cell receptor (beta chain) was recovered during a study of post-analysis software for immune sequencing data. As for the study in general: Disease trajectories encompassed relapsing-remitting, secondary progressive and progressive-relapsing multiple sclerosis.

cDNA libraries for TCR beta contained unique molecular identifiers. The yield from roughly 1 to 10 million T cells was 500,000 or so cDNA molecules in total. TCRdb re-analysed the PCR reads in MiXCR, keeping a single row per CDR3 protein. The sample consists of fewer than 850,000 distinct CDR3 sequences, roughly 30% of them appearing once. Whole-study results and caveats: Five TRBV segments were significantly more frequent in patients than in controls. TRBV5-6, TRBV5-1 and TRBV20-1 were among these segments. There was significantly lower normalized Chao1 diversity in multiple sclerosis patients than in controls. Batch-matched samples strongly co-clustered by F measure.

This clonotype has a handful of counts. The antigen remains unidentified. The CDR3 consists of 13 residues. The germline CDR1 and CDR2 sequences are MDHEN and SYDVKM. Trimming pared 7 bases from V and 4 bases from J, leaving 14 bases between. This clonotype originated in a girl aged 5-17 years with multiple sclerosis. Specimen: blood. The chain has TRBV28 and TRBJ2-7, with D unclear. CDR3 amino acids: CASMRPGGYEQYF. Here the CDR3 DNA reads TGTGCCAGCATGCGACCCGGTGGGTACGAGCAGTACTTC.